This T cell receptor beta chain was captured by sequencing in a study of human T cells and chemical hapten exposure. About the study: Sensitization applied 2% DPC to approximately 2 cm by approximately 2 cm of upper inner arm skin. Variability of per-sample TCR yields stemmed mainly from small differences in pooled library volume.

A few counts support this clonotype. Sample time point: patch test 1, 2 weeks after DPC sensitization. Described treatment: therapeutic diphenylcyclopropenone sensitization with weekly scalp DPC. RNA extraction used unfractionated whole blood as the source of total RNA. One entry per CDR3 protein results from TCRdb running MiXCR on the RACE reads. Of roughly 82,000 distinct CDR3 sequences in the sample, around 11% were seen once. Per germline, CDR1 SGHRS and CDR2 YFSETQ. V shed 3 bases and J shed 6 bases, with 22 bases lying between them. This CDR3 contains 16 residues. The sequencing used whole blood, collected in connection with sensitization to the hapten diphenylcyclopropenone (DPC). The genes are TRBV5-1 and TRBJ2-7; weak D call: TRBD1 (6 bases). This TCR came from a woman aged 55-70 years with alopecia areata. Some clones in this sample may be carry-over from other donors' samples. CDR3 DNA: TGCGCCAGCAGCTCAACGTACATCACCGGGACAACCGAGCAGTACTTC. Its protein is CASSSTYITGTTEQYF. The full variable domain, completed using reference TRBV5-1 and TRBJ2-7, is KAGVTQTPRYLIKTRGQQVTLSCSPISGHRSVSWYQQTPGQGLQFLFEYFSETQRNKGNFPGRFSGRQFSNSRSEMNVSTLELGDSALYLCASSSTYITGTTEQYFGPGTRLTVT.